The clone carrying this TCR beta chain was recorded a few times. The target antigen is unknown. A second PCR of about 7 to 12 cycles used a sample-barcoded 5' primer and a J-beta primer mix. A single record per CDR3 protein comes from TCRdb applying MiXCR to the 5' RACE reads. The sample records some 1.1 million distinct CDR3 sequences, about two fifths being singletons. This record belongs to a study of blood T cells in healthy people across ages. Study observations and caveats: Underestimates were what the diversity estimates from one million T cells were considered to be. A roughly linear age-dependent decrease characterized TCR beta diversity per million T cells.

The CDR3 consists of 14 residues. The V and J ends lost 6 bases and 5 bases respectively, with 16 bases between them. It was approximately 10 milliliters of peripheral blood that were drawn from each donor. The source material was blood. The TCR comes from a man aged 18 to 30 in good health. This rearrangement joins TRBV12-3 or TRBV12-4 to TRBJ1-1; D gene unclear. The DNA for the CDR3 is TGTGCCAGCAGCCTACATGCGTCGGGGACTGAAGCTTTCTTT. It is translated as CASSLHASGTEAFF.